Listed below are T cell receptor beta chains from one sample, sequenced in a study of OX40 agonist ivuxolimab in advanced cancers. Sequencing used immunoSEQ multiplex PCR; TCRdb keeps in-frame clones, though not all of them. The data contain around 86,000 clones, just over 90% of them seen just once; the ten biggest clones take up roughly 13%. Sequencing was performed on CD4+ or CD8+ T cells sorted from blood, taken in a trial of the OX40 agonist ivuxolimab. All receptors come from an adult with an advanced solid tumor such as melanoma, head and neck, liver or kidney cancer. Both conserved end residues are part of each CDR3. D genes are given only for firm matches. Clone size is given for some rows only: seen once, a few or many times, or a class if the clone is expanded.

-	TRBV7-9	TRBD2	TRBJ2-3	CASSPAGGKSTDTQYF	TGTGCCAGCAGCCCAGCGGGGGGGAAGAGCACAGATACGCAGTATTTT
-	TRBV15	-	TRBJ1-2	CATSRPLQGHYGYTF	TGTGCCACCAGCAGACCCTTACAGGGTCACTATGGCTACACCTTC
-	TRBV7-6	-	TRBJ1-3	CASSFLSGNTIYF	TGTGCCAGCAGTTTCCTCTCTGGAAACACCATATATTTT
few	TRBV6-5	-	TRBJ1-2	CASRPTVTNYGYTF	TGTGCCAGCAGACCGACCGTAACTAACTATGGCTACACCTTC
-	TRBV28	TRBD1	TRBJ1-2	CASRLDRALTVNGYTF	TGTGCCAGCAGACTCGACAGGGCCCTCACCGTTAATGGCTACACCTTC
-	TRBV29-1	TRBD2	TRBJ2-7	CSAGEGPNYEQYF	TGCAGCGCTGGGGAGGGTCCGAACTACGAGCAGTACTTC
-	TRBV27	-	TRBJ1-4	CASSLRGPTNEKLFF	TGTGCCAGCAGTTTAAGGGGTCCAACTAATGAAAAACTGTTTTTT
-	TRBV6-5	-	TRBJ1-5	CASSYSKNQPQHF	TGTGCCAGCAGTTACTCGAAGAATCAGCCCCAGCATTTT
-	TRBV4-3	TRBD2	TRBJ2-1	CASSPYSGGDTSEQFF	TGCGCCAGCAGCCCCTATAGCGGGGGGGATACTAGTGAGCAGTTCTTC
-	TRBV7-2	-	TRBJ2-7	CASSLTLYEQYF	TGTGCCAGCAGCCTGACATTATACGAGCAGTACTTC
-	TRBV28	-	TRBJ2-3	CASSLVGDTQYF	TGTGCCAGCAGTTTAGTGGGGGATACGCAGTATTTT
-	TRBV4-1	-	TRBJ2-7	CASSPGEDYSYEQYF	TGCGCCAGCAGCCCAGGGGAGGACTACTCCTACGAGCAGTACTTC
-	TRBV7-9	-	TRBJ1-6	CASSFGGLGRTYNSPLHF	TGTGCCAGCAGCTTTGGGGGATTGGGCCGAACCTATAATTCACCCCTCCACTTT
-	TRBV5-4	-	TRBJ2-7	CASSPTWGGPSYEQYF	TGTGCCAGCAGCCCCACGTGGGGGGGCCCCTCCTACGAGCAGTACTTC
-	TRBV2	-	TRBJ1-6	CASRERGGAYNSPLHF	TGTGCCAGCAGGGAGAGGGGAGGGGCTTATAATTCACCCCTCCACTTT
-	TRBV4-2	-	TRBJ1-1	CASSQGQGGLTEAFF	TGTGCCAGCAGCCAAGGGCAGGGAGGGCTCACTGAAGCTTTCTTT
-	TRBV4-3	TRBD1	TRBJ1-2	CASSQDSVPGQGTSGYTF	TGCGCCAGCAGCCAAGATTCAGTACCGGGACAGGGTACGAGCGGCTACACCTTC
-	TRBV13	TRBD2	TRBJ2-1	CASGTGGSYNEQFF	TGTGCCAGCGGAACGGGAGGGTCCTACAATGAGCAGTTCTTC
-	TRBV4-2	-	TRBJ1-2	CASSQDLWAVNNYGYTF	TGTGCCAGCAGCCAAGATCTTTGGGCAGTAAATAACTATGGCTACACCTTC
once	TRBV9	-	TRBJ1-1	CASSPSGGATEAFF	TGTGCCAGCAGCCCTAGCGGGGGAGCGACTGAAGCTTTCTTT
-	TRBV6-6	TRBD2	TRBJ2-2	CASSSGLAGNTGELFF	TGTGCCAGCAGTTCCGGACTAGCGGGTAACACCGGGGAGCTGTTTTTT
-	TRBV6-5	-	TRBJ2-6	CASSAGAGANVLTF	TGTGCCAGCAGTGCAGGGGCTGGGGCCAACGTCCTGACTTTC
-	TRBV6-5	TRBD1	TRBJ1-5	CASSSQGPNQPQHF	TGTGCCAGCAGTTCACAGGGGCCCAATCAGCCCCAGCATTTT
-	TRBV2	TRBD1	TRBJ2-5	CASDRGHETQYF	TGTGCCAGTGACAGGGGGCACGAGACCCAGTACTTC
-	TRBV6-1	-	TRBJ1-2	CASRLPRNGVYGYTF	TGTGCCAGCAGACTCCCCCGGAACGGTGTGTATGGCTACACCTTC
-	TRBV14	-	TRBJ1-4	CASSQEDSPNEKLFF	TGTGCCAGCAGCCAAGAGGACAGTCCAAATGAAAAACTGTTTTTT
-	TRBV15	-	TRBJ2-1	CATSRDRDFNEQFF	TGTGCCACCAGCAGAGACAGGGACTTCAATGAGCAGTTCTTC
-	TRBV29-1	-	TRBJ2-7	CSASSDSSYEQYF	TGCAGCGCATCTAGCGACTCCTCCTACGAGCAGTACTTC
-	TRBV28	TRBD2	TRBJ2-7	CASSWARATSGSGEQYF	TGTGCCAGCAGTTGGGCGAGGGCTACTAGCGGGAGTGGCGAGCAGTACTTC
-	TRBV4-3	-	TRBJ2-1	CASSQDRVGEQFF	TGCGCCAGCAGCCAAGATCGGGTTGGTGAGCAGTTCTTC
-	TRBV28	TRBD1	TRBJ2-7	CASSLDVGGNWFYEQYF	TGTGCCAGCAGTTTAGATGTAGGGGGCAACTGGTTCTACGAGCAGTACTTC
few	TRBV27	-	TRBJ1-5	CASSLTIYSNQPQHF	TGTGCCAGCAGTTTAACAATTTATAGCAATCAGCCCCAGCATTTT
-	TRBV7-2	-	TRBJ2-1	CASSLWETNEQFF	TGTGCCAGCAGCTTATGGGAAACGAATGAGCAGTTCTTC
-	TRBV27	TRBD2	TRBJ2-2	CASTEKAGGVTGELFF	TGTGCCAGCACCGAGAAAGCGGGAGGCGTCACCGGGGAGCTGTTTTTT
-	TRBV4-1	-	TRBJ1-1	CASSQEGGAGTEAFF	TGCGCCAGCAGCCAAGAAGGGGGGGCCGGGACTGAAGCTTTCTTT
-	TRBV6-1	-	TRBJ2-5	CASSEPLGQGRQETQYF	TGTGCCAGCAGTGAACCCTTGGGGCAGGGCCGACAAGAGACCCAGTACTTC
once	TRBV29-1	-	TRBJ2-7	CSVEGPGGDGWGSYEQYF	TGCAGCGTTGAAGGCCCCGGAGGCGACGGATGGGGTTCCTACGAGCAGTACTTC
-	TRBV13	TRBD2	TRBJ2-5	CASSGGGDSRETQYF	TGTGCCAGCAGCGGTGGGGGGGATAGTAGGGAGACCCAGTACTTC
-	TRBV11-2	-	TRBJ1-2	CASKTSGGYGYTF	TGTGCCAGCAAAACATCGGGAGGGTATGGCTACACCTTC
-	TRBV27	-	TRBJ2-3	CASSPQDRAADTQYF	TGTGCCAGCAGTCCCCAGGACCGCGCGGCAGATACGCAGTATTTT
-	TRBV28	-	TRBJ1-1	CASILIFGPSNTEAFF	TGTGCCAGCATCCTCATATTCGGGCCGTCGAACACTGAAGCTTTCTTT
-	TRBV19	TRBD1	TRBJ1-1	CASSAGTAGTEAFF	TGTGCCAGTAGTGCCGGGACAGCAGGCACTGAAGCTTTCTTT
-	TRBV9	-	TRBJ1-1	CASSVDDGVNTEAFF	TGTGCCAGCAGCGTAGATGATGGGGTGAACACTGAAGCTTTCTTT
-	TRBV4-1	-	TRBJ2-7	CASSLEPIPAYEQYF	TGCGCCAGCAGCCTAGAACCGATTCCCGCCTACGAGCAGTACTTC
-	TRBV2	TRBD1	TRBJ1-2	CASRGTGGSDGYTF	TGTGCCAGCAGGGGGACAGGGGGCTCAGATGGCTACACCTTC
-	TRBV7-9	TRBD1	TRBJ1-5	CASSLDRADQPQHF	TGTGCCAGCAGTCTGGACAGGGCGGATCAGCCCCAGCATTTT
once	TRBV7-9	-	TRBJ2-7	CASSLGQGLFYEQYF	TGTGCCAGCAGCTTAGGGCAGGGCCTTTTCTACGAGCAGTACTTC